This TCR beta chain was captured in a study of blood T cell repertoires in COVID-19. Study-wide context: Acute and convalescent COVID-19 specimens originated in the United States, Italy and Spain. From T cells, B-cell-depleted T cells, or PBMCs came the material, which was cDNA or gDNA.

In the original workflow: How many nucleated cells were present was estimated from reference gene primer amplification. Libraries were prepared by immunoSEQ multiplex PCR; TCRdb keeps only in-frame clonotypes and omits some of them. Clone size and the V and J calls come from that table; the DNA yielded D and trimming. The table has 73,000 or so clones, about 91% seen once. CDR1 is MDHEN and CDR2 is SYDVKM in the germline V gene. The CDR3 is 13 amino acids. The ends were cut back, 4 bases at V and 6 bases at J, with 12 bases in the middle. Sequencing was performed on peripheral blood. The V call is TRBV28, the J call TRBJ1-2; D is ambiguous. The clonotype was recovered from a human donor with active COVID-19. The donor label of this sample is uncertain. The CDR3 DNA follows: TGTGCCAGCAGTTATCCGCCGGTGGATGGCTACACCTTC. It specifies CASSYPPVDGYTF.